These 15 T cell receptor beta chains share one sample of origin, sequenced in a study of T cells in Graves' hyperthyroidism and ophthalmopathy. The investigators amplified TCR beta CDR3 regions from RNA transcripts. An initial round of RT-PCR targeting the TCR CDR3 relied on the HTBI primer set. From the multiplex PCR reads, TCRdb called clonotypes with MiXCR, one entry per CDR3 protein. Of some 600,000 distinct CDR3 sequences in the sample, approximately 44% were seen once. Sequences were obtained from peripheral blood or thyroid tissue (not recorded which). Receptor source: a woman aged 18-29 years with Graves' hyperthyroidism.

This clonotype has at least ten counts. This chain links TRBV15 with TRBJ2-5; 8 bases fit TRBD2. CDR1 is LNHNV, CDR2 YYDKDF, per germline (reference sequence). The CDR3 extends over 15 amino acids. With 0 bases clipped from V and 4 bases from J, the junction kept 4 bases outside the gene matches. The DNA of the CDR3 is TGTGCCACCAGCAGAGATCCTCGGGGGGGAGAGACCCAGTACTTC. Translation: CATSRDPRGGETQYF.

The rearrangement uses TRBV2 and TRBJ1-6; D is possibly TRBD1 (5 bases). Trimming pared 6 bases from V and 0 bases from J, leaving 21 bases between. The CDR3 runs to 19 residues. Germline V CDR1 and CDR2: SNHLY, FYNNEI. The CDR3 region is CASSPSAGRGSSYNSPLHF. In nucleotides, the CDR3 is TGTGCCAGCAGCCCCTCGGCCGGACGGGGGAGCTCCTATAATTCACCCCTCCACTTT. The variable domain in full, completed from reference TRBV2 and TRBJ1-6, reads EPEVTQTPSHQVTQMGQEVILRCVPISNHLYFYWYRQILGQKVEFLVSFYNNEISEKSEIFDDQFSVERPDGSNFTLKIRSTKLEDSAMYFCASSPSAGRGSSYNSPLHFGNGTRLTVT.

The rearrangement joins TRBV7-2 to TRBJ1-2; D is undetermined. The V end was cut by 3 bases, the J end by 3 bases, with 11 bases between. The CDR3 sequence is 14 residues long. Germline-derived CDR1 and CDR2 are SGHTA and FQGNSA. CDR3 loop: CASSFNSWDYGYTF. The CDR3, as DNA: TGTGCCAGCAGCTTCAACTCCTGGGACTATGGCTACACCTTC. The entire variable domain, with the rest obtained from reference TRBV7-2 and TRBJ1-2, is as follows: GAGVSQSPSNKVTEKGKDVELRCDPISGHTALYWYRQSLGQGLEFLIYFQGNSAPDKSGLPSDRFSAERTGGSVSTLTIQRTQQEDSAVYLCASSFNSWDYGYTFGSGTRLTVV.

This chain links TRBV11-1 with TRBJ1-6; 8 positions agree with TRBD1. V trimming: 6 bases; J trimming: 8 bases; junction bases outside the gene matches: 9. The CDR3 is 15 residues long. Germline V gives CDR1 SGHAT, CDR2 FQDESV (reference sequence). The DNA of the CDR3 is TGTGCCAGCAGGGCCCGGGACAGGAGGGATTCACCCCTCCACTTT. It codes for CASRARDRRDSPLHF.

Only a few counts were recorded for this clonotype. This chain connects TRBV2 to TRBJ1-5; D is uncertain. Trimming stripped 8 bases from V and 3 bases from J, with 11 bases between. Germline V CDR1 and CDR2: SNHLY, FYNNEI. This CDR3 is 13 amino acids long. The CDR3 DNA sequence: TGTGCCAGCTGCCTGGGGTACAATCAGCCCCAGCATTTT. Amino acids: CASCLGYNQPQHF.

In this sample, this clonotype turned up many times. The V gene is TRBV29-1, the J gene TRBJ1-1; D is uncertain. Trimming removed 7 bases from V and 3 bases from J, with 12 bases in between. This CDR3 is 12 amino acids long. Germline CDR1 reads SQVTM; CDR2 reads ANQGSEA. The CDR3 nucleotides are TGCAGCGCCTCCAATGGGGACACTGAAGCTTTCTTT. Translated: CSASNGDTEAFF.

V gene TRBV10-3 combines with J gene TRBJ1-2, with D tentatively TRBD1 (5 bases). Germline CDR1 and CDR2: ENHRY and SYGVKD. The V end was cut by 10 bases, the J end by 7 bases, with 19 bases between. There are 13 residues in the CDR3. The DNA of the CDR3 is TGTGCCACCAGATCCGGGGCTATAGGTGGCTACACCTTC. Its protein is CATRSGAIGGYTF.

This sequence joins TRBV6-1 and TRBJ1-2; tentative D call: TRBD1 (5 bases). With 6 bases removed from V and 4 bases from J, the gap between germline ends came to 18 bases. Germline V CDR1 and CDR2: MNHNS, SASEGT. The CDR3 contains 15 residues. In DNA form, the CDR3 reads TGTGCCAGCAGCAGGGAAGGACCGATCGCCTATGGCTACACCTTC. Its protein product is CASSREGPIAYGYTF.

This clonotype was seen more than once but under ten times. The chain couples TRBV24-1 to TRBJ1-1; tentatively, D is TRBD1 (5 bases). This CDR3 is built from 14 residues. Germline V gives CDR1 KGHDR, CDR2 SFDVKD. Trimming removed 1 base from V and 4 bases from J, with 9 bases in between. CDR3 loop: CATSDLSDSTEAFF. The CDR3 bases are TGTGCCACCAGTGATTTATCTGACAGCACTGAAGCTTTCTTT.

The CDR3 DNA reads as TGTGCCACCAGCAGAAAGGGCAGGGTGTCAAGCACAGATACGCAGTATTTT. Translated, it gives CATSRKGRVSSTDTQYF. The V call is TRBV15, the J call TRBJ2-3, with D perhaps matching TRBD1 (5 bases). Germline-derived CDR1 and CDR2 are LNHNV and YYDKDF (reference sequence). There are 17 residues in the CDR3. V lost 2 bases to trimming and J lost 0 bases, with 15 bases between them. Looking up the rest from reference TRBV15 and TRBJ2-3 gives the full variable domain: DAMVIQNPRYQVTQFGKPVTLSCSQTLNHNVMYWYQQKSSQAPKLLFHYYDKDFNNEADTPDNFQSRRPNTSFCFLDIRSPGLGDTAMYLCATSRKGRVSSTDTQYFGPGTRLTVL.

CDR3 nucleotides: TGCAGTGCAACTAGCGGGAGTGCGTGGCGGTACTTC. Its protein is CSATSGSAWRYF. The chain couples TRBV20-1 to TRBJ2-7, with TRBD2 matching 11 bases. The CDR3 is 12 residues long. In germline, CDR1 is DFQATT, CDR2 SNEGSKA (reference sequence). Trimming took 6 bases from V and 12 from J; bases not matched to a gene: 10.

This clonotype occurred a few times. The J gene is TRBJ1-5, the V gene TRBV19; 10 bases are shared with TRBD1. This CDR3 has 15 amino acids. Germline-derived CDR1 and CDR2 are LNHDA and SQIVND (reference sequence). V shed 3 bases and J 5 bases; nucleotides not matched to a gene: 4. Written as DNA, the CDR3 is TGTGCCAGTAGTATGGACAGGGGGACCTATCAGCCCCAGCATTTT. It yields the protein CASSMDRGTYQPQHF.

This clonotype was detected many times. The gene calls are TRBV14 and TRBJ1-6; D not certain. There are 13 residues in the CDR3. V was pared by 1 base and J by 13 bases, with 11 bases between. Germline V gene sequence: CDR1 SGHDN, CDR2 FVKESK. CDR3 nucleotide sequence: TGTGCCAGCAGCCAAGTGGGGTCCGCGCCCCTCCACTTT. This codes for CASSQVGSAPLHF.

V gene TRBV2 combines with J gene TRBJ1-1, with 7 bases matching TRBD1. V was clipped by 6 bases and J by 4 bases; unmatched bases: 8. The CDR3 totals 14 residues. The germline V gene encodes CDR1 SNHLY and CDR2 FYNNEI. CDR3 residues: CASRTTGWGTEAFF. In DNA form, the CDR3 reads TGTGCCAGCAGAACGACAGGGTGGGGCACTGAAGCTTTCTTT.

The chain joins TRBV20-1 to TRBJ2-1, with D unresolved. Trimming cost V 3 bases and J 9 bases, with 6 bases left between them. This CDR3 comprises 10 residues. CDR1 DFQATT and CDR2 SNEGSKA come from the germline V gene (reference sequence). Here the CDR3 DNA reads TGCAGTGCTAGTACCGGTGAGCAGTTCTTC. Translated: CSASTGEQFF.